Listed below are T cell receptor beta chains from one sample, sequenced in a study of CD8 T cells in ankylosing spondylitis. TCRdb independently ran MiXCR on the 5' RACE reads; one entry per CDR3 protein. The sample has 450,000 or so distinct CDR3 sequences, about 24% seen once. Sequenced input: blood, either unsorted or a sorted T cell fraction (not recorded which). Source of these receptors: a male donor with ankylosing spondylitis. CDR3s include the opening cysteine and the closing phenylalanine or tryptophan. A D gene is named only where the DNA matches it firmly. Size is stated for part of the rows, as once, few or many counts, or as a class when the clone is expanded.

V: TRBV5-1; J: TRBJ1-5; D: .; size: few; DNA: TGCGCCAGCCAGGCGGGGAGCAATCAGCCCCAGCATTTT; CDR3: CASQAGSNQPQHF
V: TRBV24-1; J: TRBJ2-5; D: .; size: few; DNA: TGTGCCACCAGTGAAAGCCAAGAGACCCAGTACTTC; CDR3: CATSESQETQYF
V: TRBV9; J: TRBJ2-1; D: .; size: few; DNA: TGTGCCAGCAGCGTACGGGTTGGACAAACATATTCCTACAATGAGCAGTTCTTC; CDR3: CASSVRVGQTYSYNEQFF
V: TRBV20-1; J: TRBJ1-1; D: .; size: .; DNA: TGCAGTGCCGAGAGGGCCGTGTGGGGGAACACTGAAGCTTTCTTT; CDR3: CSAERAVWGNTEAFF
V: TRBV20-1; J: TRBJ2-1; D: .; size: .; DNA: TGCAGTGGGACCCCTACAGATGAGCAGTTCTTC; CDR3: CSGTPTDEQFF
V: TRBV7-9; J: TRBJ2-7; D: .; size: .; DNA: TGTGCCAGCAGCTTCCAGGGGCCCTATTACGAGCAGTACTTC; CDR3: CASSFQGPYYEQYF
V: TRBV12-3/TRBV12-4; J: TRBJ2-7; D: TRBD2; size: .; DNA: TGTGCCAGCAGTTTGGGACTAGCGGGTCGCGAGCAGTACTTC; CDR3: CASSLGLAGREQYF
V: TRBV29-1; J: TRBJ1-2; D: .; size: few; DNA: TGCAGCGTTTTCTGGGGGGATGGCTACACCTTC; CDR3: CSVFWGDGYTF
V: TRBV3-1; J: TRBJ2-7; D: .; size: once; DNA: TGTGCCAGCAGTGTGGGACGGGAAATGCCCTACGAGCAGTACTTC; CDR3: CASSVGREMPYEQYF
V: TRBV5-1; J: TRBJ2-2; D: TRBD2; size: .; DNA: TGCGCCAGCAGCGTCGGGACTAGCGGCGGGGAGCTGTTTTTT; CDR3: CASSVGTSGGELFF
V: TRBV5-1; J: TRBJ1-1; D: .; size: .; DNA: TGCGCCAGCAGCCCTCTTATGAACACTGAAGCTTTCTTT; CDR3: CASSPLMNTEAFF
V: TRBV11-3; J: TRBJ1-1; D: .; size: .; DNA: TGTGCCAGCAGCTTAGATGGACACAACACTGAAGCTTTCTTT; CDR3: CASSLDGHNTEAFF
V: TRBV27; J: TRBJ1-2; D: .; size: .; DNA: TGTGCCAGCAGCCGGGGGGTTAACTATGGCTACACCTTC; CDR3: CASSRGVNYGYTF
V: TRBV7-9; J: TRBJ1-2; D: .; size: .; DNA: TGTGCCAGCAGCCCCCCGGGGGTCGCAAACTATGGCTACACCTTC; CDR3: CASSPPGVANYGYTF
V: TRBV7-9; J: TRBJ2-1; D: TRBD2; size: few; DNA: TGTGCCAGCAGCAGGTGGGAGGGCCCCTACAATGAGCAGTTCTTC; CDR3: CASSRWEGPYNEQFF
V: TRBV20-1; J: TRBJ2-7; D: .; size: .; DNA: TGCAGTGCTAGTTACGGCCGCTACGAGCAGTACTTC; CDR3: CSASYGRYEQYF
V: TRBV20-1; J: TRBJ1-2; D: .; size: .; DNA: TGCAGTGCTACACTCCTGCAGGAGGGCTACACCTTC; CDR3: CSATLLQEGYTF
V: TRBV5-1; J: TRBJ1-2; D: .; size: .; DNA: TGCGCCAGCAGCCTTCAGGACGGGAACTATGGCTACACCTTC; CDR3: CASSLQDGNYGYTF
V: TRBV5-1; J: TRBJ2-5; D: .; size: few; DNA: TGCGCCAGCAGCGTTGTTGGGGACGGGGAAGAGACCCAGTACTTC; CDR3: CASSVVGDGEETQYF
V: TRBV29-1; J: TRBJ1-4; D: .; size: .; DNA: TGCAGCGCCCGAGGGAGGGGCAGCGAAAAACTGTTTTTT; CDR3: CSARGRGSEKLFF
V: TRBV24-1; J: TRBJ2-1; D: .; size: few; DNA: TGTGCCACCAGTGATGTAGATTACAATGAGCAGTTCTTC; CDR3: CATSDVDYNEQFF
V: TRBV3-1; J: TRBJ2-4; D: TRBD1; size: .; DNA: TGTGCCAGCAGCCAAGTTGGACAGGGCATTCAGTACTTC; CDR3: CASSQVGQGIQYF
V: TRBV7-9; J: TRBJ1-5; D: TRBD1; size: few; DNA: TGTGCCAGCAGCTTAGGTTTAGGGGGCGATCAGCCCCAGCATTTT; CDR3: CASSLGLGGDQPQHF
V: TRBV20-1; J: TRBJ2-7; D: TRBD2; size: few; DNA: TGCAGTGCGCGTAGCGGGAGGGCCGTATACGAGCAGTACTTC; CDR3: CSARSGRAVYEQYF
V: TRBV20-1; J: TRBJ2-5; D: TRBD1; size: once; DNA: TGCAGTGCTACCCCAGGGGGCCTAGAGACCCAGTACTTC; CDR3: CSATPGGLETQYF
V: TRBV12-3/TRBV12-4; J: TRBJ1-4; D: TRBD1; size: few; DNA: TGTGCCAGCAGTCGCGGGCAGGGGGAAGAGAGTGAAAAACTGTTTTTT; CDR3: CASSRGQGEESEKLFF
V: TRBV6-1; J: TRBJ2-3; D: .; size: .; DNA: TGTGCCAGCAGCCTCTTTTCTGGCCTGGGGGTGGCAGATACGCAGTATTTT; CDR3: CASSLFSGLGVADTQYF
V: TRBV2; J: TRBJ1-4; D: .; size: many; DNA: TGTGCCAGCAGTCCTGACGGACCTTTGAGGGAACTGTTTTTT; CDR3: CASSPDGPLRELFF
V: TRBV2; J: TRBJ2-5; D: TRBD1; size: .; DNA: TGTGCCAGCAGTGAAGACAGGGGGGTAGGGACCCAGTACTTC; CDR3: CASSEDRGVGTQYF
V: TRBV29-1; J: TRBJ1-3; D: .; size: few; DNA: TGCAGCGTTTTTTCGCCCGCTGGAAACACCATATATTTT; CDR3: CSVFSPAGNTIYF
V: TRBV7-6; J: TRBJ2-7; D: TRBD1; size: .; DNA: TGTGCCAGCAGCTTTGACAGGGGCCCGTACGAGCAGTACTTC; CDR3: CASSFDRGPYEQYF
V: TRBV28; J: TRBJ1-5; D: TRBD1; size: .; DNA: TGTGCCAGCATCATGACAGGGGGAGGAAATCAGCCCCAGCATTTT; CDR3: CASIMTGGGNQPQHF
V: TRBV29-1; J: TRBJ2-5; D: .; size: many; DNA: TGCAGCGCCCAGGCTAGCTGGTACCAAGAGACCCAGTACTTC; CDR3: CSAQASWYQETQYF
V: TRBV5-1; J: TRBJ2-1; D: .; size: few; DNA: TGCGCCAGCAGCTGGGCAGGGCGCGCTGAGCAGTTCTTC; CDR3: CASSWAGRAEQFF
V: TRBV5-1; J: TRBJ2-5; D: TRBD1; size: .; DNA: TGCGCCAGCAGCTACGGGACAGGGAGAGAGACCCAGTACTTC; CDR3: CASSYGTGRETQYF
V: TRBV12-3/TRBV12-4; J: TRBJ1-1; D: TRBD1; size: .; DNA: TGTGCCAGCGGGGAACAGGGGGCGATGAACACTGAAGCTTTCTTT; CDR3: CASGEQGAMNTEAFF
V: TRBV10-3; J: TRBJ1-1; D: .; size: .; DNA: TGTGCCTCCCGGAACGGGAACACTGAAGCTTTCTTT; CDR3: CASRNGNTEAFF
V: TRBV13; J: TRBJ2-7; D: TRBD1; size: few; DNA: TGTGCCAGCAGCTGGGGACAGGGGACGTACGAGCAGTACTTC; CDR3: CASSWGQGTYEQYF
V: TRBV12-3/TRBV12-4; J: TRBJ2-1; D: .; size: few; DNA: TGTGCCAGCAGGGCGCGGTACTCCTACAATGAGCAGTTCTTC; CDR3: CASRARYSYNEQFF
V: TRBV7-2; J: TRBJ2-3; D: .; size: .; DNA: TGTGCCAGCAGCTTAGGCAGGGTCACAGATACGCAGTATTTT; CDR3: CASSLGRVTDTQYF
V: TRBV9; J: TRBJ2-3; D: .; size: few; DNA: TGTGCCAGCAGCGTAGTCGGGTCCACAGATACGCAGTATTTT; CDR3: CASSVVGSTDTQYF
V: TRBV7-9; J: TRBJ1-2; D: .; size: .; DNA: TGTGCCAGCAGCTCCATGCGTGGCTACACCTTC; CDR3: CASSSMRGYTF
V: TRBV27; J: TRBJ1-2; D: .; size: .; DNA: TGTGCCAGCAGTTTAGGGGGGATCCCATATGGCTACACCTTC; CDR3: CASSLGGIPYGYTF
V: TRBV20-1; J: TRBJ2-7; D: .; size: few; DNA: TGCAGTGCAAGCGAAAGGGACTACGAGCAGTACTTC; CDR3: CSASERDYEQYF
V: TRBV18; J: TRBJ2-1; D: .; size: .; DNA: TGTGCCAGCTCCCGAGAGGTGAATCCAACGGATGAGCAGTTCTTC; CDR3: CASSREVNPTDEQFF
V: TRBV12-3/TRBV12-4; J: TRBJ2-3; D: .; size: .; DNA: TGTGCCAGCAGGGCGACTGGCTCAGATACGCAGTATTTT; CDR3: CASRATGSDTQYF
V: TRBV24-1; J: TRBJ2-5; D: .; size: few; DNA: TGTGCCACCAGTGACCACCAAGGACTACTGCAAGAGACCCAGTACTTC; CDR3: CATSDHQGLLQETQYF
V: TRBV3-1; J: TRBJ1-3; D: .; size: few; DNA: TGTGCCAGCAGCATCGGACCGGACTCTGGAAACACCATATATTTT; CDR3: CASSIGPDSGNTIYF
V: TRBV5-1; J: TRBJ2-1; D: TRBD2; size: .; DNA: TGCGCCAGCAGCTTGGTGGGGGGAGGGCCTCCCAATGAGCAGTTCTTC; CDR3: CASSLVGGGPPNEQFF
V: TRBV11-3; J: TRBJ2-5; D: .; size: few; DNA: TGTGCCAGCAGCCCGCGGGACTTGAAAGAGACCCAGTACTTC; CDR3: CASSPRDLKETQYF
V: TRBV12-3/TRBV12-4; J: TRBJ1-4; D: .; size: .; DNA: TGTGCCAGCAGCCAGCGGCCGGAAGAAAAACTGTTTTTT; CDR3: CASSQRPEEKLFF
V: TRBV10-3; J: TRBJ1-1; D: .; size: .; DNA: TGTGCCATCAGGGGTGGGTCGTCGGAAACTGAAGCTTTCTTT; CDR3: CAIRGGSSETEAFF
V: TRBV5-1; J: TRBJ2-5; D: TRBD2; size: .; DNA: TGCGCCAGCGCCAGCGGGGGAAGACCGATGGAAGAGACCCAGTACTTC; CDR3: CASASGGRPMEETQYF